The 21 T cell receptor beta chains presented below share a single source sample, sequenced in a study of CD8+CD57+ T cells in acquired aplastic anemia. Genomic DNA was employed as the template in profiling TCR beta VDJ and CDR3. TCRdb fed the reads into MiXCR, producing one record per CDR3 protein. The repertoire holds hundreds of thousands of distinct CDR3 sequences, with around 32% as singletons. The patients chosen for sequencing had shown expansion of CD8+CD57+ cells (detected by flow cytometry). Specimen: sorted CD4+, CD8+, or CD8+CD57+ T cells (not recorded which) from PBMCs. The receptor set was obtained from a human donor with aplastic anemia.

This clonotype came up many times. This chain uses TRBV10-3 with TRBJ1-2; 7 nucleotides line up with TRBD1. V shed 1 base and J 7 bases; nucleotides not matched to a gene: 18. Per germline, CDR1 ENHRY and CDR2 SYGVKD. The CDR3 has 18 amino acids. This CDR3 is CAISELFLRGDRDGGYTF. CDR3 coding DNA: TGTGCCATCAGTGAGTTATTTCTTCGGGGTGACAGGGATGGTGGCTACACCTTC.

This clonotype was seen many times. This sequence joins TRBV24-1 and TRBJ2-1; 7 nucleotides align to TRBD2. V was pared by 0 bases and J by 6 bases, with 7 bases of the junction left unmatched. This CDR3 region has 16 residues. CDR1 is KGHDR, CDR2 SFDVKD, per germline. The CDR3 sequence is CATSDLGVGEGNEQFF. Written as DNA, the CDR3 is TGTGCCACCAGTGATTTGGGGGTAGGGGAGGGCAATGAGCAGTTCTTC.

This chain links TRBV19 with TRBJ2-7; no definite D call. This CDR3 region has 13 residues. The germline V gene encodes CDR1 LNHDA and CDR2 SQIVND (reference sequence). V lost 8 bases to trimming and J lost 2 bases, with 13 bases between them. CDR3 protein: CASRPDPAYEQYF. CDR3 coding DNA: TGTGCCAGTCGGCCGGACCCCGCCTACGAGCAGTACTTC.

This clonotype has a count of ten or more. V usage is TRBV12-3 or TRBV12-4 and J usage is TRBJ1-5; 10 positions match TRBD1. Trimming took 6 bases from V and 6 from J; bases not matched to a gene: 5. There are 14 residues in the CDR3. CDR3 DNA sequence: TGTGCCAGCAGCACGGACAGGGGGAGTCAGCCCCAGCATTTT. Translating gives CASSTDRGSQPQHF.

Points on this clonotype: The junction departs from the called germline gene at one end, perhaps through a read error. The chain employs TRBV7-9 and TRBJ2-1; D is uncertain. The length of the CDR3 is 13 residues. Germline V lookup: CDR1 SEHNR, CDR2 FQNEAQ (reference sequence). CDR3 bases: TGTGCCAGCAGCTTCTCTCCAACGAATGAGCCGTTCTTC. Translating it yields CASSFSPTNEPFF.

The chain recombines TRBV2 with TRBJ1-1; D is unresolved. V shed 0 bases and J shed 7 bases, with 3 bases lying between them. The CDR3 contains 11 residues. Germline lookup yields CDR1 SNHLY and CDR2 FYNNEI. The CDR3 protein is CASSEAYEAFF. In nucleotides, the CDR3 is TGTGCCAGCAGTGAAGCTTATGAAGCTTTCTTT.

CDR3 amino acids: CSVSGFNYGYTF. The CDR3 DNA follows: TGCAGTGTGTCAGGGTTTAACTATGGCTACACCTTC. The chain carries TRBV20-1 and TRBJ1-2; perhaps TRBD1 as D (5 bases). V gave up 7 bases and J gave up 1 base, with 10 bases separating them. CDR3 size: 12 residues. The V gene's germline CDR1 is DFQATT and CDR2 SNEGSKA (reference sequence).

The V and J genes are TRBV25-1 and TRBJ1-6, with D possibly matching TRBD1 (5 bases). The CDR3 has 15 residues. CDR1 and CDR2 from the germline V gene are MGHDK and SYGVNS. Trimming took off 6 bases at V and 0 bases at J, with 9 bases between the two ends. CDR3 sequence reads: CASRAGSSYNSPLHF. CDR3 DNA sequence: TGTGCCAGCAGGGCAGGGAGCTCCTATAATTCACCCCTCCACTTT.

The sample holds many counts of this clonotype. The chain has TRBV7-3 and TRBJ2-3; possible D gene TRBD1, 5 bases. V was cut by 5 bases and J by 1 base, with 13 bases left in between. This CDR3 is built from 15 residues. From germline, CDR1 is SGHTA and CDR2 FQGTGA. CDR3 region: CASSLDKGRTDTQYF. The CDR3 bases are TGTGCCAGCAGCCTAGATAAGGGGCGCACAGATACGCAGTATTTT.

As regards this clonotype: It may be a read error: a sequence one base away is much more abundant. This sequence joins TRBV7-2 and TRBJ2-7; D is possibly TRBD2 (5 bases). The V and J ends lost 1 base and 7 bases respectively, with 11 bases between them. This CDR3 has 13 residues. CDR1 is SGHTA and CDR2 is FQGNSA in the germline V gene. CDR3 bases: TGTGCCAGCAGCTTAGATAGCGAGGTTGAGCAGTACTTC. Translated, it gives CASSLDSEVEQYF.

This clonotype was seen only a few times. The chain is built from TRBV5-1 and TRBJ2-3; 15 nucleotides match TRBD2. Trimming took 4 bases from V and 4 from J; bases not matched to a gene: 1. Germline V lookup: CDR1 SGHRS, CDR2 YFSETQ. CDR3 length equals 15 residues. Here the CDR3 reads CASSRTSGRADTQYF. The CDR3 DNA sequence: TGCGCCAGCAGCCGGACTAGCGGGAGGGCAGATACGCAGTATTTT.

V usage is TRBV11-2 and J usage is TRBJ2-7; 8 nucleotides match TRBD1. The germline V gene has CDR1 SGHAT and CDR2 FQNNGV. This CDR3 is built from 15 residues. With V trimmed by 5 bases and J by 2 bases, 8 bases remained unmatched. The CDR3 nucleotides are TGTGCCAGCAGCCTCCAGGGGGCAGTCACCTACGAGCAGTACTTC. Amino acid sequence: CASSLQGAVTYEQYF.

The chain carries TRBV15 and TRBJ2-1; perhaps TRBD2 as D (5 bases). Germline CDR1 reads LNHNV; CDR2 reads YYDKDF (reference sequence). The CDR3 has 17 amino acids. V lost 7 bases and J 0 bases, leaving 19 bases between the germline ends. The CDR3 sequence is CATTSVGAVGSYNEQFF. The CDR3 region has the DNA TGTGCCACCACCAGCGTTGGAGCGGTGGGCTCCTACAATGAGCAGTTCTTC.

The chain is built from TRBV19 and TRBJ2-7; D is possibly TRBD2 (7 bases). The CDR3 length is 15 residues. Germline-derived CDR1 and CDR2 are LNHDA and SQIVND (reference sequence). The V end was cut by 5 bases, the J end by 3 bases, with 17 bases between. The CDR3 nucleotides read TGTGCCAGTAGTGGCACGGGGGGCGCCCGCTACGAGCAGTACTTC. As protein: CASSGTGGARYEQYF.

The J gene is TRBJ2-1, the V gene TRBV10-3, with TRBD2 identical over 12 bases. The CDR3 has 15 residues. From germline, CDR1 is ENHRY and CDR2 SYGVKD. J gave up 8 bases and V 10 bases, and 12 bases lay outside the gene matches. The CDR3 sequence: CASRRLAGDRDEQFF. For the CDR3, the DNA is TGTGCCAGCAGACGACTAGCGGGAGACAGGGATGAGCAGTTCTTC.

This clonotype has more than one count but fewer than ten. The chain combines TRBV20-1 with TRBJ2-5; D may be TRBD2 (5 bases). Germline CDR1 is DFQATT and CDR2 is SNEGSKA (reference sequence). Trimming shortened V by 5 bases and J by 3 bases, and 16 bases separated the two germline ends. The CDR3 is 14 amino acids. CDR3 protein: CSAPIQQTKETQYF. CDR3 nucleotides: TGCAGTGCTCCCATCCAACAGACTAAAGAGACCCAGTACTTC.

This clonotype showed up just a few times. The V call is TRBV9, the J call TRBJ1-1; the D is unclear. V dropped 4 bases and J dropped 5 bases, with 21 bases sitting between them. This CDR3 region has 16 residues. Germline loops: CDR1 SGDLS, CDR2 YYNGEE. CDR3 loop: CASSLHRDTGGTEAFF. CDR3 bases: TGTGCCAGCAGCCTCCACCGGGATACGGGAGGTACTGAAGCTTTCTTT.

This clonotype was seen at least ten times. The chain carries TRBV20-1 and TRBJ2-7; D gene unclear. Between the trimmed V and J ends, which lost 1 base and 0 bases, there was a span of 10 bases. The CDR3 is 14 amino acids. CDR1 DFQATT and CDR2 SNEGSKA come from the germline V gene (reference sequence). This CDR3 reads CSARGLLSSYEQYF. CDR3 in DNA: TGCAGTGCTAGAGGACTCTTGAGCTCCTACGAGCAGTACTTC.

The chain uses TRBV7-3 and TRBJ1-5; D is undetermined. The ends were cut back, 5 bases at V and 1 base at J, with 21 bases in the middle. The length of the CDR3 is 18 residues. Germline V gene lookup returns CDR1 SGHTA and CDR2 FQGTGA. CDR3 sequence reads: CASSLALVESLSNQPQHF. The CDR3 coding sequence is TGTGCCAGCAGCCTCGCGTTGGTTGAATCTTTAAGCAATCAGCCCCAGCATTTT.

This clonotype was recorded a few times. The chain has TRBV6-5 and TRBJ2-7; 10 positions match TRBD2. The CDR3 has 13 residues. Unmatched junction bases numbered 0, after V lost 2 bases and J lost 5 bases. CDR1 is MNHEY, CDR2 SVGAGI, per germline. CDR3 loop: CASSYTSGNEQYF. For the CDR3, the DNA is TGTGCCAGCAGTTACACTAGCGGGAACGAGCAGTACTTC.

This clonotype was picked up many times. The chain's CDR3 is CASSSRASGAYEQYF. The CDR3 nucleotides are TGTGCCAGCAGCTCGAGGGCTAGCGGCGCCTACGAGCAGTACTTC. The rearrangement joins TRBV7-2 to TRBJ2-7, with TRBD2 identical over 7 bases. V gave up 4 bases and J gave up 2 bases; unmatched junction bases: 8. Germline CDR1 reads SGHTA; CDR2 reads FQGNSA. The length of the CDR3 is 15 residues.